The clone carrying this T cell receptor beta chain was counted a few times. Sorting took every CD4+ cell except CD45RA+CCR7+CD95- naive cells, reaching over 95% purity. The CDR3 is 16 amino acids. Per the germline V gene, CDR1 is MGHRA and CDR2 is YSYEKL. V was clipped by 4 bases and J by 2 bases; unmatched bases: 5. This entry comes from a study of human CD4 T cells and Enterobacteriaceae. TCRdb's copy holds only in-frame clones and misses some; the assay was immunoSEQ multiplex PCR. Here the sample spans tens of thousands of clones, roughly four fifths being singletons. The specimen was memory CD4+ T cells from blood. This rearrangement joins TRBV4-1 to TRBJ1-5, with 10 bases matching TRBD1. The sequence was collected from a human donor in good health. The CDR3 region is CASSRTGTGGNQPQHF. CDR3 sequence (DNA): TGCGCCAGCAGCCGGACCGGGACAGGGGGCAATCAGCCCCAGCATTTT.